Below, 31 T cell receptor beta chains from the same sample are listed, as sequenced in a study of blood T cell repertoires in COVID-19. Repertoires were generated with immunoSEQ multiplex PCR, while TCRdb's copy carries only in-frame clones and drops some. The repertoire has some 65,000 clones, roughly nine tenths of them found once; the top ten carry roughly 1.3%. The sample taken for sequencing was peripheral blood. The receptors stem from a man aged 55 to 70 with acute or convalescent COVID-19.

As regards this clone: Mismatch with germline at one junction end may stem from a read error. The chain has TRBV6-5 and TRBJ1-1; the D gene is possibly TRBD1 (5 bases). CDR1 MNHEY and CDR2 SVGAGI come from the germline V gene. The CDR3 sequence is 13 residues long. The CDR3 coding sequence is TGCGCCACGACAGAGTTCTTGAACACTGAAGCTTTCTTT. Amino acids: CATTEFLNTEAFF.

The J gene is TRBJ1-2, the V gene TRBV6-5; D not certain. V was trimmed by 0 bases and J by 5 bases, leaving 10 bases between them. The germline V gene has CDR1 MNHEY and CDR2 SVGAGI. This CDR3 is built from 14 residues. DNA for the CDR3: TGTGCCAGCAGTTACTCTTTACGGTCTTATGGCTACACCTTC. Its protein is CASSYSLRSYGYTF.

V and J are TRBV2 and TRBJ1-4, with D maybe TRBD1 (6 bases). CDR3 length equals 13 residues. Trimming removed 6 bases at V and 2 bases at J, with 7 bases between. Germline CDR1 SNHLY, CDR2 FYNNEI. CDR3 amino acids: CASRDSTNEKLFF. CDR3 coding DNA: TGTGCCAGCAGGGACAGCACTAATGAAAAACTGTTTTTT.

V and J are TRBV5-1 and TRBJ1-2; possibly TRBD1 for D (5 bases). CDR3 length: 14 amino acids. Germline CDR1 is SGHRS and CDR2 is YFSETQ. V gave up 0 bases and J gave up 8 bases, with 14 bases separating them. The DNA for the CDR3 is TGCGCCAGCAGCTTGGGGGTTGTTTCAGGGGGCTACACCTTC. Its protein is CASSLGVVSGGYTF. Using reference TRBV5-1 and TRBJ1-2 for the parts outside the CDR3, the full variable domain is KAGVTQTPRYLIKTRGQQVTLSCSPISGHRSVSWYQQTPGQGLQFLFEYFSETQRNKGNFPGRFSGRQFSNSRSEMNVSTLELGDSALYLCASSLGVVSGGYTFGSGTRLTVV.

This chain uses TRBV5-4 with TRBJ1-2; D is uncertain. CDR3 size: 13 residues. Trimming removed 2 bases at V and 3 bases at J, with 8 bases between. CDR1 is SGHNT, CDR2 YYREEE, per germline (reference sequence). The CDR3 DNA follows: TGTGCCAGCAGCTTCTTCCGGGACTATGGCTACACCTTC. Its protein is CASSFFRDYGYTF.

The rearrangement uses TRBV5-1 and TRBJ1-5; D gene uncertain. From germline, CDR1 is SGHRS and CDR2 YFSETQ. The CDR3 totals 13 residues. The V gene lost 0 bases and the J gene lost 7 bases, with 8 bases spanning the gap. CDR3 in DNA: TGCGCCAGCAGCTTGGGGGGAGGACAGCCCCAGCATTTT. Protein: CASSLGGGQPQHF.

This clone has a handful of counts. The J gene is TRBJ1-1, the V gene TRBV19; 7 positions agree with TRBD1. The CDR3 is 13 residues long. Germline V gene lookup returns CDR1 LNHDA and CDR2 SQIVND (reference sequence). J lost 7 bases, V lost 5 bases, and 7 bases had no gene match. The CDR3 DNA sequence: TGTGCCAGTAGTGTTCAGCAGGGGGGTGAAGCTTTCTTT. Translation: CASSVQQGGEAFF.

The chain combines TRBV18 with TRBJ2-1; 7 nucleotides line up with TRBD2. The trim removed 0 bases at V and 10 bases at J, leaving 6 bases unmatched. The germline V gene has CDR1 KGHSH and CDR2 LQKENI. There are 14 residues in the CDR3. The CDR3 DNA sequence: TGTGCCAGCTCACCACCGTTTGAGCGGGGCGAGCAGTTCTTC. It encodes CASSPPFERGEQFF. Looking up the rest from reference TRBV18 and TRBJ2-1 gives the full variable domain: NAGVMQNPRHLVRRRGQEARLRCSPMKGHSHVYWYRQLPEEGLKFMVYLQKENIIDESGMPKERFSAEFPKEGPSILRIQQVVRGDSAAYFCASSPPFERGEQFFGPGTRLTVL.

The J gene is TRBJ1-1, the V gene TRBV5-1; TRBD1 matches at 8 bases. The J segment lost 4 bases and the V segment lost 7 bases, leaving 12 bases of the junction unmatched. The length of the CDR3 is 15 residues. Germline values: CDR1 SGHRS, CDR2 YFSETQ. Here the CDR3 DNA reads TGCGCCAGCTCCCCAGGGGGCGGGCTCAGCACTGAAGCTTTCTTT. Protein sequence: CASSPGGGLSTEAFF. The full variable domain, with the rest looked up from reference TRBV5-1 and TRBJ1-1, is KAGVTQTPRYLIKTRGQQVTLSCSPISGHRSVSWYQQTPGQGLQFLFEYFSETQRNKGNFPGRFSGRQFSNSRSEMNVSTLELGDSALYLCASSPGGGLSTEAFFGQGTRLTVV.

The chain links TRBV5-1 to TRBJ1-6; D is undetermined. Germline V lookup: CDR1 SGHRS, CDR2 YFSETQ. The CDR3 length is 15 residues. Trimming took off 0 bases at V and 6 bases at J, with 10 bases between the two ends. CDR3 DNA: TGCGCCAGCAGCTTGGAGGCAGGCCGTAATTCACCCCTCCACTTT. Translated: CASSLEAGRNSPLHF.

The sample holds one count of this clone. This chain uses TRBV5-4 with TRBJ2-3, with 8 nucleotides matching TRBD1. V shed 5 bases, J shed 1 base, and the junction held 6 bases outside the gene matches. Per germline, CDR1 SGHNT and CDR2 YYREEE (reference sequence). This CDR3 spans 15 amino acids. The CDR3 DNA is TGTGCCAGCAGTCTGCTGGGACAGGGCACAGATACGCAGTATTTT. It translates to CASSLLGQGTDTQYF. Based on the CDR3 plus reference TRBV5-4 and TRBJ2-3, the full variable domain is ETGVTQSPTHLIKTRGQQVTLRCSSQSGHNTVSWYQQALGQGPQFIFQYYREEENGRGNFPPRFSGLQFPNYSSELNVNALELDDSALYLCASSLLGQGTDTQYFGPGTRLTVL.

This clone was observed a few times. The chain couples TRBV9 to TRBJ1-6; 8 bases fit TRBD1. Germline values: CDR1 SGDLS, CDR2 YYNGEE. Germline trimming cut 0 bases from V and 1 base from J; bases unmatched to any gene: 3. The length of the CDR3 is 17 residues. For the CDR3, the DNA is TGTGCCAGCAGCGTAGCGGACAGGGCGTCCTATAATTCACCCCTCCACTTT. It translates to CASSVADRASYNSPLHF.

The chain has TRBV6-5 and TRBJ2-1; TRBD1 aligns across 7 bases. With 6 bases clipped from V and 15 bases from J, the junction kept 8 bases outside the gene matches. The V gene's germline CDR1 is MNHEY and CDR2 SVGAGI. There are 11 residues in the CDR3. CDR3 region: CASSTGTVPFF. The CDR3 DNA reads TGTGCCAGCAGCACGGGGACAGTCCCGTTCTTC.

The V gene is TRBV27, the J gene TRBJ1-2; weak D call: TRBD1 (6 bases). Trimming took 0 bases from V and 7 from J, leaving 9 bases between them. The V gene's germline CDR1 is MNHEY and CDR2 SMNVEV (reference sequence). The CDR3 is 13 residues long. CDR3 in amino acids: CASSLSQGFGYTF. Here the CDR3 DNA reads TGTGCCAGCAGTTTATCACAGGGATTTGGCTACACCTTC.

The CDR3 DNA reads as TGTGCCAGCAGTGGGGTACAGAAAAATTCACCCCTCCACTTT. It translates to CASSGVQKNSPLHF. The chain combines TRBV2 with TRBJ1-6; D unclear. The CDR3 totals 14 residues. Trimming cost V 4 bases and J 7 bases, with 11 bases left between them. Germline assignment: CDR1 SNHLY and CDR2 FYNNEI.

V and J are TRBV6-1 and TRBJ1-4, with a possible D match to TRBD1 (6 bases). Germline V gives CDR1 MNHNS, CDR2 SASEGT. Trimming took 1 base from V and 0 from J, leaving 6 bases between them. The CDR3 is 15 residues long. The CDR3 reads CASSEGQATNEKLFF. In DNA form, the CDR3 reads TGTGCCAGCAGTGAAGGACAGGCAACTAATGAAAAACTGTTTTTT.

The chain employs TRBV5-1 and TRBJ1-5, with D uncertain. Trimming took off 4 bases at V and 1 base at J, with 6 bases between the two ends. The germline gives CDR1 SGHRS, CDR2 YFSETQ. The CDR3 length is 13 residues. CDR3: CASSRESNQPQHF. The CDR3, as DNA: TGCGCCAGCAGCCGAGAGAGCAATCAGCCCCAGCATTTT.

The rearrangement uses TRBV7-2 and TRBJ1-4; TRBD1 is a possible D gene (5 bases). The V gene lost 5 bases and the J gene lost 7 bases, with 17 bases spanning the gap. This CDR3 has 15 amino acids. Germline V lookup: CDR1 SGHTA, CDR2 FQGNSA. The CDR3 DNA reads TGTGCCAGCAGCGTAGATCAGGGATCGTTTGAAAAACTGTTTTTT. Its translation is CASSVDQGSFEKLFF.

The rearrangement uses TRBV7-6 and TRBJ2-7; TRBD1 matches 7 bases. The germline CDR1 and CDR2 sequences are SGHVS and FNYEAQ. The CDR3 is 13 amino acids. J lost 7 bases, V lost 6 bases, and 9 bases had no gene match. CDR3 in amino acids: CASSQDRAGEQYF. The CDR3 nucleotides are TGTGCCAGCAGTCAAGACAGGGCTGGGGAGCAGTACTTC.

The V and J genes are TRBV5-1 and TRBJ2-3; the D is unclear. Trimming left V 0 bases short and J 1 base short, with 6 bases between. Per the germline V gene, CDR1 is SGHRS and CDR2 is YFSETQ. CDR3 length: 14 residues. CDR3 protein: CASSLVEGTDTQYF. The CDR3 DNA reads as TGCGCCAGCAGCTTGGTAGAAGGCACAGATACGCAGTATTTT. Combining the CDR3 with reference TRBV5-1 and TRBJ2-3 gives the whole variable domain KAGVTQTPRYLIKTRGQQVTLSCSPISGHRSVSWYQQTPGQGLQFLFEYFSETQRNKGNFPGRFSGRQFSNSRSEMNVSTLELGDSALYLCASSLVEGTDTQYFGPGTRLTVL.

Judged by abundance, this clone is medium-sized (0.01 to 0.1%). The chain joins TRBV30 to TRBJ2-7; no reliable D call. Trimming took 0 bases from V and 1 from J, leaving 7 bases between them. This CDR3 is 13 amino acids long. The germline V gene encodes CDR1 GTSNPN and CDR2 SVGIG (reference sequence). The CDR3 DNA reads TGTGCCTGGAGTGTTGGTCAGTCCTACGAGCAGTACTTC. Its protein product is CAWSVGQSYEQYF.

The V call is TRBV24-1, the J call TRBJ1-1; D may be TRBD1 (6 bases). CDR1 is KGHDR, CDR2 SFDVKD, per germline. This CDR3 is 16 amino acids long. Between the trimmed V and J ends, which lost 0 bases and 0 bases, there was a span of 10 bases. Here the CDR3 reads CATSDLAGALNTEAFF. CDR3 nucleotides: TGTGCCACCAGTGATTTGGCAGGGGCCTTGAACACTGAAGCTTTCTTT.

The rearrangement links TRBV12-5 to TRBJ1-3; D not certain. V lost 1 base and J lost 0, with 10 bases in between. The germline V gene has CDR1 LGHNT and CDR2 FRNRAP. CDR3 length: 16 residues. Written as DNA, the CDR3 is TGTGCTAGTGGTTTGGGTCCCCCAGGCTCTGGAAACACCATATATTTT. It specifies CASGLGPPGSGNTIYF. Complete variable domain (other parts from reference TRBV12-5 and TRBJ1-3): DARVTQTPRHKVTEMGQEVTMRCQPILGHNTVFWYRQTMMQGLELLAYFRNRAPLDDSGMPKDRFSAEMPDATLATLKIQPSEPRDSAVYFCASGLGPPGSGNTIYFGEGSWLTVV.

The V and J genes are TRBV7-9 and TRBJ1-2, with TRBD1 matching over 11 bases. With 3 bases clipped from V and 3 bases from J, the junction kept 15 bases outside the gene matches. Germline CDR1 is SEHNR and CDR2 is FQNEAQ (reference sequence). The CDR3 spans 19 residues. DNA for the CDR3: TGTGCCAGCAGCTTGGGACAGGGGGGCGACTTTGGGCGCTACTATGGCTACACCTTC. Its protein is CASSLGQGGDFGRYYGYTF.

The chain links TRBV14 to TRBJ2-1; 9 positions agree with TRBD1. The CDR3 extends over 15 amino acids. With 2 bases clipped from V and 7 bases from J, the junction kept 6 bases outside the gene matches. The germline V gene encodes CDR1 SGHDN and CDR2 FVKESK. CDR3 coding DNA: TGTGCCAGCAGCCAACTCGGGACAGGGTGGAATGAGCAGTTCTTC. Encoded protein: CASSQLGTGWNEQFF.

This chain uses TRBV30 with TRBJ1-1, with a weak D call TRBD1 (5 bases). V lost 2 bases and J 2 bases, leaving 9 bases between the germline ends. In germline, CDR1 is GTSNPN, CDR2 SVGIG (reference sequence). The CDR3 spans 13 residues. Here the CDR3 DNA reads TGTGCCTGGAGTCGGCAGGGCAACACTGAAGCTTTCTTT. Translation gives CAWSRQGNTEAFF. Supplemented by reference TRBV30 and TRBJ1-1, the full variable domain reads SQTIHQWPATLVQPVGSPLSLECTVEGTSNPNLYWYRQAAGRGLQLLFYSVGIGQISSEVPQNLSASRPQDRQFILSSKKLLLSDSGFYLCAWSRQGNTEAFFGQGTRLTVV.

This chain uses TRBV18 with TRBJ2-7, with D possibly being TRBD2 (5 bases). CDR3 length: 14 amino acids. V was shortened by 2 bases and J by 2 bases, with 10 bases between the two germline ends. The germline CDR1 and CDR2 sequences are KGHSH and LQKENI. The CDR3 DNA follows: TGTGCCAGCTCACCAAGTCCGGGAACCTACGAGCAGTACTTC. It codes for CASSPSPGTYEQYF.

As for this clone: One end of the junction varies from germline; a read error may be responsible. The chain recombines TRBV15 with TRBJ2-3, with unresolved D. The CDR3 totals 15 residues. In germline, CDR1 is LNHNV, CDR2 YYDKDF (reference sequence). The CDR3 here is CASSDIRRSTDTQYF. For the CDR3, the DNA is TGTGCCTCCAGTGATATTCGGCGGAGCACAGATACGCAGTATTTT.

The chain links TRBV6-6 to TRBJ1-5; D remains ambiguous. CDR3 length: 16 residues. Trimming cost V 5 bases and J 0 bases, with 14 bases left between them. Germline loops: CDR1 MNHNY, CDR2 SVGAGI (reference sequence). CDR3 region: CASSLVSPNSNQPQHF. The CDR3 DNA sequence: TGTGCCAGCAGTCTAGTTAGCCCAAATAGCAATCAGCCCCAGCATTTT.

The chain links TRBV5-6 to TRBJ1-3; 9 bases are a match to TRBD1. The trim removed 1 base at V and 4 bases at J, leaving 3 bases unmatched. The germline V gene encodes CDR1 SGHDT and CDR2 YYEEEE. The CDR3 contains 15 residues. The CDR3 DNA reads TGTGCCAGCAGCTTGCTACAGGGGGCGGGAAACACCATATATTTT. Translated, it gives CASSLLQGAGNTIYF.

The J gene is TRBJ1-2, the V gene TRBV6-2 or TRBV6-3; TRBD1 might be the D (5 bases). In germline, CDR1 is MNHEY, CDR2 SVGEGT. V gave up 4 bases and J gave up 6 bases, with 12 bases separating them. The CDR3 runs to 13 residues. CDR3 residues: CASSFGRADGYTF. DNA for the CDR3: TGTGCCAGCAGTTTTGGCAGGGCGGATGGCTACACCTTC.